In its sample, the clone carrying this T cell receptor beta chain was seen once. The sample belongs to a study of blood T cells in healthy people across ages. The length of the CDR3 is 16 residues. The germline V gene has CDR1 SGHRS and CDR2 YFSETQ. V dropped 0 bases and J dropped 1 base, with 13 bases sitting between them. Through a sample-barcoded 5' primer and a J-beta primer mix, a second PCR was run for about 6 to 11 cycles. TCRdb fed the 5' RACE reads into MiXCR, producing one record per CDR3 protein. The sample contains about 640,000 distinct CDR3 sequences, about 54% of which appear only once.

The sequencing sample was made of blood. The TCR was taken from a man between 60 and 75 years old in good health. This chain joins TRBV5-1 and TRBJ2-5; D could derive from TRBD1 or TRBD2 (5 bases each). The DNA for the CDR3 is TGCGCCAGCAGCTTGGCCAGGGCAGGGAGCCAAGAGACCCAGTACTTC. Protein sequence: CASSLARAGSQETQYF.